The entry below gives a single T cell receptor (beta chain) sequence along with its context. CDR1 SGHAT and CDR2 FQNNGV come from the germline V gene. The CDR3 contains 15 residues. V dropped 1 base and J dropped 15 bases, with 22 bases sitting between them. Treatment described: roughly 19 received Ad26.COV2.S at low or high dose, single or two shots; several received placebo; per-sample allocation not given. Sampling happened 63 days after the first vaccine or placebo injection. This vaccine is an Ad26 vector that expresses the Wuhan-strain SARS-CoV-2 spike. This sample is part of a study of Ad26.COV2.S vaccination and SARS-CoV-2 variants. As for the study in general: Sample donor was a member of the COV1001 Ad26.COV2.S trial arm. The authors gave Ad26.COV2.S intramuscularly, either once or twice 56 days apart.

Measured with immunoSEQ multiplex PCR; TCRdb has only the in-frame clones, and not every one. The table includes 330,000 or so clones, roughly 88% detected once. The receptor comes from a person between 18 and 65 years old who received the Ad26.COV2.S COVID-19 vaccine or a placebo. Sequencing used peripheral blood, obtained in a trial of Ad26.COV2.S vaccine versus placebo. The chain uses TRBV11-2 and TRBJ2-1; D is ambiguous. CDR3 nucleotides: TGTGCCAGCAGCTTAGTAGGCCATATAGAACTCCGGTGGTTCTTC. Amino acids: CASSLVGHIELRWFF.